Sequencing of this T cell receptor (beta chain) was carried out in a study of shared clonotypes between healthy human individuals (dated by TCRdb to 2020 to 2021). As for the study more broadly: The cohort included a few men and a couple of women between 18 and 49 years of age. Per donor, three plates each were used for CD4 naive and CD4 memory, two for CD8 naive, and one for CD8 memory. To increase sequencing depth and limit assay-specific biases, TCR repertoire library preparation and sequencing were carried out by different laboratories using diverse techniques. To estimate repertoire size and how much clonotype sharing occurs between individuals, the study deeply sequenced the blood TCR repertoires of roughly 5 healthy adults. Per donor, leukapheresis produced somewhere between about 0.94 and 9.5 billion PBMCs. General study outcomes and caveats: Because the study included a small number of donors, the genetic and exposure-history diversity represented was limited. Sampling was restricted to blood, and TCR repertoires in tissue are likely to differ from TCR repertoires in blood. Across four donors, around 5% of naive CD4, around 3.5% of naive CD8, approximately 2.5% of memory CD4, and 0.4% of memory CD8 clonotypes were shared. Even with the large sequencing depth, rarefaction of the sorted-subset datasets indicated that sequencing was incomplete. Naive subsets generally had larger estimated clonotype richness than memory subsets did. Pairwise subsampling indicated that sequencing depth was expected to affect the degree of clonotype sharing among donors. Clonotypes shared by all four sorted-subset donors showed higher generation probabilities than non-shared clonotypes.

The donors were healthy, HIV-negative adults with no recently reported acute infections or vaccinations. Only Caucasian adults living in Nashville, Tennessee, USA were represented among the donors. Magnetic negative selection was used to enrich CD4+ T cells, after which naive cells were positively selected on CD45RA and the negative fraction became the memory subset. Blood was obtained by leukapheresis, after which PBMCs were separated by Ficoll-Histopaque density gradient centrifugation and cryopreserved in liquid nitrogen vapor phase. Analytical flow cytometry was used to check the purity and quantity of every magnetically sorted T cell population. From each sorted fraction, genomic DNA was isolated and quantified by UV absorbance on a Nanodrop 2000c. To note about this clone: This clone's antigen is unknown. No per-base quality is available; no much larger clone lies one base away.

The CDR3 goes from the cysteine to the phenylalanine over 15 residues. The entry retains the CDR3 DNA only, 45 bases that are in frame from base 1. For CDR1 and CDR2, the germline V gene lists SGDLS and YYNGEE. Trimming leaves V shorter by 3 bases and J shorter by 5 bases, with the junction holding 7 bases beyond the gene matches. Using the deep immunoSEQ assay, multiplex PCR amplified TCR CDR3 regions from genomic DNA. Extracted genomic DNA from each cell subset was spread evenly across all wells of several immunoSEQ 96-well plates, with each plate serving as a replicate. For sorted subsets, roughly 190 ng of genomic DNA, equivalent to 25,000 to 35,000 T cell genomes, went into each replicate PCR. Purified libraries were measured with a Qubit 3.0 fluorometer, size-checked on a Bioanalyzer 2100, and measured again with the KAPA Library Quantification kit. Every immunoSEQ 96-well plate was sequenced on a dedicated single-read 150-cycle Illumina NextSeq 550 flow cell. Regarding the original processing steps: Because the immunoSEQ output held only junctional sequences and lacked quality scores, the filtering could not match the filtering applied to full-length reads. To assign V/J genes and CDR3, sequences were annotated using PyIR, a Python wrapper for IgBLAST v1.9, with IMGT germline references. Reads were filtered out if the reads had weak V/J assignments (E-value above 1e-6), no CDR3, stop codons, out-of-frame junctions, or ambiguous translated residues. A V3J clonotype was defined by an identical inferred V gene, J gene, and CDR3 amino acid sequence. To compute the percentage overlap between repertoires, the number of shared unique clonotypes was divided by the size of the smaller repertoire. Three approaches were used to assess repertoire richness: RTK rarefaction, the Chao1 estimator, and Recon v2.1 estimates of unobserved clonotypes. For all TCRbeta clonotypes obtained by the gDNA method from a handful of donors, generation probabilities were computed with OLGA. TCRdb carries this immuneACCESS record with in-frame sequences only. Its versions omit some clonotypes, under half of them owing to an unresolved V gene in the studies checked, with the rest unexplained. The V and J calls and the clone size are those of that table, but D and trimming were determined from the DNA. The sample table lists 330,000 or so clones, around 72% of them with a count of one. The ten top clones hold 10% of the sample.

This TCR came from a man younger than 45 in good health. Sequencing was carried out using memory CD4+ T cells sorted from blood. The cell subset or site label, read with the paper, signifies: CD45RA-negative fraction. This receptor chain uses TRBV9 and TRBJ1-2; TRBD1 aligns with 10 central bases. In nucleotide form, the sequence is TGTGCCAGCAGCGCGCGACAGGGGGCGGTGTATGGCTACACCTTC. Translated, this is CASSARQGAVYGYTF.